A single sample gave rise to the 27 T cell receptor beta chains below, sequenced in a study of regulatory T cells in long-lasting Graves disease. Time point described: newly diagnosed GD, antithyroid drugs for less than 3 months. The TCR library was made from RNA extracted from PBMCs. The TCR beta library used iRepertoire HTBI primers with Arm-PCR amplification of CDR3. Each CDR3 protein gets one entry after TCRdb re-called the multiplex PCR reads with MiXCR. The sample shows approximately 390,000 distinct CDR3 sequences, around 16% of them seen only once. These sequences were also reported in another study, on T cells in Graves' hyperthyroidism and ophthalmopathy.

The sample in question was peripheral blood mononuclear cells (PBMCs), obtained at new diagnosis, from a patient treated with antithyroid drugs. The receptor source for this set is a woman under 30 with Graves disease.

In regard to this clonotype: This may be a read error, as it is one base from a much larger clone. This chain connects TRBV2 to TRBJ2-1; D is perhaps TRBD2 (6 bases). The germline CDR1 and CDR2 sequences are SNHLY and FYNNEI. This CDR3 is 13 amino acids long. V shed 6 bases and J shed 10 bases, with 16 bases lying between them. Here the CDR3 reads CASRAGMDYEQFF. The CDR3 DNA is TGTGCCAGCAGGGCCGGAATGGACTACGAGCAGTTCTTC.

This clonotype was seen only a few times. V gene TRBV4-1 combines with J gene TRBJ1-4, with a tentative D call TRBD1 (6 bases). CDR1 and CDR2 (germline): MGHRA, YSYEKL. V was pared by 1 base and J by 7 bases, with 13 bases between. This CDR3 has 15 amino acids. CDR3: CASSQVAGAGEKLFF. The CDR3 bases are TGCGCCAGCAGCCAAGTTGCGGGGGCGGGTGAAAAACTGTTTTTT.

This clonotype was observed many times. The rearrangement links TRBV11-2 to TRBJ2-2; the D gene is possibly TRBD1 (5 bases). CDR3 length: 14 residues. Trimming left V 0 bases short and J 6 bases short, with 8 bases between. The germline V gene encodes CDR1 SGHAT and CDR2 FQNNGV. The CDR3 spells CASSLDAGSGELFF. Written as DNA, the CDR3 is TGTGCCAGCAGCTTAGATGCAGGGTCCGGGGAGCTGTTTTTT.

The chain couples TRBV7-2 to TRBJ2-1; D is undetermined. The CDR3 contains 15 residues. Between the trimmed V and J ends, which lost 1 base and 8 bases, there was a span of 15 bases. In germline, CDR1 is SGHTA, CDR2 FQGNSA. The CDR3, as DNA: TGTGCCAGCAGCTTAGGGGATAATTCATACGATGAGCAGTTCTTC. Translated: CASSLGDNSYDEQFF.

This clonotype was seen only a few times. The CDR3 protein is CASSLNRPGAQYF. In DNA, the CDR3 is TGTGCCAGCAGTTTAAATCGACCAGGAGCCCAGTACTTC. The gene calls are TRBV27 and TRBJ2-5, with D hard to call. Germline V gene data show CDR1 as MNHEY and CDR2 as SMNVEV (reference sequence). Trimming took 2 bases from V and 9 from J, leaving 13 bases between them. The CDR3 runs to 13 residues.

The chain has TRBV20-1 and TRBJ2-3; D gene uncertain. The CDR3 runs 11 residues. Between the trimmed V and J ends, which lost 4 bases and 1 base, there was a span of 3 bases. Looked up from germline, CDR1 is DFQATT and CDR2 is SNEGSKA (reference sequence). CDR3 DNA sequence: TGCAGTGCTAAAGGCACAGATACGCAGTATTTT. It encodes CSAKGTDTQYF.

This clonotype appeared a few times. The chain recombines TRBV10-2 with TRBJ2-2; no definite D call. The V gene lost 2 bases and the J gene lost 2 bases, with 9 bases spanning the gap. The CDR3 totals 15 residues. Germline assignment: CDR1 WSHSY and CDR2 SAAADI. CDR3 residues: CASSERLTNTGELFF. The CDR3 DNA reads TGCGCCAGCAGTGAGAGATTGACTAACACCGGGGAGCTGTTTTTT.

In this sample, this clonotype turned up many times. The gene calls are TRBV6-2 or TRBV6-3 and TRBJ2-4; 7 nucleotides line up with TRBD2. This CDR3 has 14 amino acids. Germline trimming cut 5 bases from V and 6 bases from J; bases unmatched to any gene: 7. The V gene's germline CDR1 is MNHEY and CDR2 SVGEGT. CDR3 sequence: CASSHAGEVNIQYF. The CDR3 DNA sequence: TGTGCCAGCAGTCATGCGGGAGAAGTAAACATTCAGTACTTC.

There are a few counts of this clonotype. The chain is built from TRBV7-2 and TRBJ2-5; D is perhaps TRBD2 (6 bases). CDR1 is SGHTA, CDR2 FQGNSA, per germline. The CDR3 is 16 amino acids. V lost 4 bases, J lost 7 bases, and 22 bases lay in between. CDR3 residues: CASSSGVTRSGGTQYF. For the CDR3, the DNA is TGTGCCAGCAGCTCGGGGGTGACACGCTCGGGTGGGACCCAGTACTTC.

This clonotype was found many times. J is TRBJ2-5 and V is TRBV6-4, with D perhaps matching TRBD1 or TRBD2 (5 bases each). The CDR3 spans 15 residues. The germline V gene has CDR1 MRHNA and CDR2 SNTAGT. Trimming removed 0 bases at V and 4 bases at J, with 12 bases between. CDR3 in DNA: TGTGCCAGCAGTGACTCCGGGACCTCTGGAGAGACCCAGTACTTC. Translation gives CASSDSGTSGETQYF.

The V and J genes are TRBV9 and TRBJ2-5, with 7 bases that match TRBD2. Germline values: CDR1 SGDLS, CDR2 YYNGEE. After removal of 0 bases from V and 1 base from J, the junction contained 6 bases not matched to a gene. The CDR3 loop spans 16 amino acids. The CDR3 is CASSVGGSGVQETQYF. Here the CDR3 DNA reads TGTGCCAGCAGCGTAGGTGGGAGCGGGGTCCAAGAGACCCAGTACTTC.

This clonotype came up many times. V gene TRBV13 combines with J gene TRBJ2-7; D might be TRBD1 (5 bases). V gave up 5 bases and J gave up 2 bases, with 22 bases separating them. CDR1 is PRHDT, CDR2 FYEKMQ, per germline (reference sequence). The CDR3 is 17 amino acids. Here the CDR3 DNA reads TGTGCCAGCAGCCCACCGCCTTTTGTAGGGGCGACCTACGAGCAGTACTTC. Translated: CASSPPPFVGATYEQYF.

Here the CDR3 reads CAWSRGGGQPQHF. The CDR3 region has the DNA TGTGCCTGGAGTCGGGGAGGAGGCCAGCCCCAGCATTTT. The chain uses TRBV30 and TRBJ1-5; D is ambiguous. This CDR3 has 13 residues. V lost 2 bases and J 7 bases, leaving 12 bases between the germline ends. CDR1 is GTSNPN and CDR2 is SVGIG in the germline V gene (reference sequence).

This clonotype was counted only a few times. This sequence joins TRBV19 and TRBJ1-1; D is ambiguous. There are 14 residues in the CDR3. Per the germline V gene, CDR1 is LNHDA and CDR2 is SQIVND (reference sequence). Trimming stripped 3 bases from V and 1 base from J, with 9 bases between. The CDR3 reads CASSIGRENTEAFF. Written as DNA, the CDR3 is TGTGCCAGTAGTATTGGGAGAGAGAACACTGAAGCTTTCTTT.

The table lists this clonotype with many counts. The V gene is TRBV28, the J gene TRBJ2-7; 8 positions match TRBD1. The CDR3 length is 14 residues. V was clipped by 2 bases and J by 6 bases; unmatched bases: 6. CDR1 and CDR2 from the germline V gene are MDHEN and SYDVKM. Here the CDR3 DNA reads TGTGCCAGCAGTTTAATAGGACAGGGACTCGAGCAGTACTTC. Its translation is CASSLIGQGLEQYF.

This clonotype was counted ten times or more. V usage is TRBV29-1 and J usage is TRBJ2-1; no clear D. The CDR3 spans 16 residues. Germline assignment: CDR1 SQVTM and CDR2 ANQGSEA. V dropped 2 bases and J dropped 0 bases, with 14 bases sitting between them. The DNA for the CDR3 is TGCAGCGTTGAATCCTCCAAGGTCGTCTCCTACAATGAGCAGTTCTTC. Amino acids: CSVESSKVVSYNEQFF.

This clonotype occurred a few times. V and J are TRBV6-2 or TRBV6-3 and TRBJ2-7; possible D gene TRBD2, 5 bases. This CDR3 spans 15 amino acids. The germline gives CDR1 MNHEY, CDR2 SVGEGT. Trimming took off 2 bases at V and 3 bases at J, with 14 bases between the two ends. CDR3 loop: CASSYTRAGHYEQYF. CDR3 nucleotide sequence: TGTGCCAGCAGTTACACCCGGGCGGGTCACTACGAGCAGTACTTC.

The J gene is TRBJ2-1, the V gene TRBV3-1, with 9 bases fitting TRBD2. The CDR3 loop spans 16 amino acids. V shed 3 bases, J shed 8 bases, and the junction held 11 bases outside the gene matches. CDR1 and CDR2 from the germline V gene are LGHDT and YNNKEL (reference sequence). The CDR3 reads CASSHPWRGGRYEQFF. The DNA for the CDR3 is TGTGCCAGCAGCCATCCTTGGCGGGGGGGCCGATATGAGCAGTTCTTC.

This sequence joins TRBV2 and TRBJ1-2; D gene unclear. The CDR3 loop spans 16 amino acids. The germline V gene has CDR1 SNHLY and CDR2 FYNNEI. V was pared by 8 bases and J by 0 bases, with 19 bases between. CDR3 region: CASGQDDRTPNYGYTF. The DNA for the CDR3 is TGTGCCAGCGGCCAAGATGATAGGACCCCTAACTATGGCTACACCTTC. Together with reference TRBV2 and TRBJ1-2, the CDR3 gives the full variable domain: EPEVTQTPSHQVTQMGQEVILRCVPISNHLYFYWYRQILGQKVEFLVSFYNNEISEKSEIFDDQFSVERPDGSNFTLKIRSTKLEDSAMYFCASGQDDRTPNYGYTFGSGTRLTVV.

This clonotype was seen only a few times. The chain employs TRBV7-6 and TRBJ2-1, with a possible D match to TRBD2 (5 bases). The CDR3 loop spans 15 amino acids. V was trimmed by 5 bases and J by 8 bases, leaving 19 bases between them. Germline V lookup: CDR1 SGHVS, CDR2 FNYEAQ. The CDR3 DNA is TGTGCCAGCAGCACGCGCCCAGCGGTGGAGGATGAGCAGTTCTTC. It specifies CASSTRPAVEDEQFF.

This clonotype was picked up many times. J is TRBJ2-7 and V is TRBV27; TRBD1 agrees at 12 bases. This CDR3 is built from 16 residues. Germline-derived CDR1 and CDR2 are MNHEY and SMNVEV (reference sequence). Trimming cost V 6 bases and J 7 bases; bases outside gene matches: 13. The CDR3 sequence is CASSPKPGQGASEQYF. CDR3 in DNA: TGTGCCAGCAGCCCAAAACCGGGACAGGGGGCGTCAGAGCAGTACTTC.

This clonotype has more than one count but fewer than ten. The chain carries TRBV7-2 and TRBJ1-1; a possible D gene is TRBD1 (5 bases). CDR1 is SGHTA and CDR2 is FQGNSA in the germline V gene. Trimming took 4 bases from V and 2 from J, leaving 17 bases between them. The CDR3 totals 16 residues. The CDR3 bases are TGTGCCAGCAGCTACTTAACGGGGGTCCCTAACACTGAAGCTTTCTTT. This gives the protein CASSYLTGVPNTEAFF.

Of note for this clonotype: A single base is all that separates this from a far larger clone, so a read error is likely. This chain connects TRBV5-6 to TRBJ2-5; D remains ambiguous. The CDR3 is 11 residues long. Germline V gene sequence: CDR1 SGHDT, CDR2 YYEEEE. V was shortened by 2 bases and J by 7 bases, with 6 bases between the two germline ends. The CDR3, as DNA: TGTGCCAGCAGCTTAGGACGGACCCAGTACTTC. Its protein is CASSLGRTQYF.

In this sample, this clonotype turned up many times. The chain has TRBV30 and TRBJ2-2, with D possibly matching TRBD2 (6 bases). Trimming left V 4 bases short and J 3 bases short, with 15 bases between. The CDR3 has 15 residues. CDR1 is GTSNPN, CDR2 SVGIG, per germline (reference sequence). CDR3 in DNA: TGTGCCTGGACGCGCGGTAGCGGATACACCGGGGAGCTGTTTTTT. It specifies CAWTRGSGYTGELFF.

At least ten counts were recorded for this clonotype. The V call is TRBV20-1, the J call TRBJ2-5; no firm D call. Germline V gives CDR1 DFQATT, CDR2 SNEGSKA (reference sequence). The CDR3 extends over 12 amino acids. The germline V and J ends were trimmed by 3 bases and 4 bases, with 9 bases remaining between them. This CDR3 is CSARSAAETQYF. In DNA form, the CDR3 reads TGCAGTGCTAGGTCGGCGGCAGAGACCCAGTACTTC.

This clonotype was counted at least ten times. This sequence joins TRBV20-1 and TRBJ2-5; D might be TRBD1 or TRBD2, each matching 5 bases. CDR3 size: 16 residues. V was clipped by 2 bases and J by 2 bases, with 18 bases between them. Germline V gene lookup returns CDR1 DFQATT and CDR2 SNEGSKA (reference sequence). The CDR3 bases are TGCAGTGCTAGACGGGGCGCCACTCCCCTTCAAGAGACCCAGTACTTC. It codes for CSARRGATPLQETQYF.

This clonotype was found many times. V is TRBV2 and J is TRBJ2-1; D is perhaps TRBD2 (5 bases). V was clipped by 4 bases and J by 5 bases, with 12 bases between them. CDR3 size: 14 residues. CDR1 is SNHLY, CDR2 FYNNEI, per germline. CDR3 nucleotides: TGTGCCAGCAGTGGTCGCGGGTCTAACAATGAGCAGTTCTTC. It encodes CASSGRGSNNEQFF.